This T cell receptor beta chain was obtained from a study of OX40 agonist ivuxolimab in advanced cancers. With regard to this clone: Its antigen remains unknown.

Study conclusions and caveats: Nonresponders included some who also had low normalized T-cell clonal expansion.

Here immunoSEQ multiplex PCR was the method, and the copy in TCRdb shows in-frame clones only, minus some. Here the sample spans tens of thousands of clones, 80% to 95% being singletons. Germline V gives CDR1 MNHEY, CDR2 SMNVEV (reference sequence). The CDR3 has 16 amino acids. Trimming took 1 base from V and 2 from J; bases not matched to a gene: 6. The sequencing here drew on CD4+ or CD8+ T cells sorted from blood, taken in a trial of the OX40 agonist ivuxolimab. V usage is TRBV27 and J usage is TRBJ2-3; 7 bases are a match to TRBD2. The receptor's source is an adult with an advanced solid tumor such as melanoma, head and neck, liver or kidney cancer. CDR3 in amino acids: CASSLFAGALTDTQYF. CDR3 bases: TGTGCCAGCAGTTTATTCGCGGGAGCCCTCACAGATACGCAGTATTTT.